The rows below give T cell receptor beta chains drawn from one sample of a study of OX40 agonist ivuxolimab in advanced cancers. This table comes from immunoSEQ multiplex PCR, and its TCRdb copy is limited to in-frame clones, with some not included. The data hold 90,000 to 95,000 clones, with about 85% observed a single time. The sample consisted of CD4+ or CD8+ T cells sorted from blood, taken in a trial of the OX40 agonist ivuxolimab. The receptors derive from an adult with an advanced solid tumor such as melanoma, head and neck, liver or kidney cancer. Each CDR3 is given with its conserved first and last residue. The order of the fields is CDR3 protein, CDR3 DNA, V gene, clone size, D gene, J gene. A D gene is named only where the DNA matches it firmly. Part of the rows lack a size; the others show once, few, many or a class for expanded clones.

CASSPGTGGVDTDTQYF TGTGCCAGCAGTCCCGGGACAGGCGGTGTGGACACAGATACGCAGTATTTT TRBV27 few TRBD1 TRBJ2-3
CASSSYTAGLDTQYF TGTGCCAGCAGCTCGTATACCGCGGGGTTGGATACGCAGTATTTT TRBV11-2 NA NA TRBJ2-3
CASRGTGTPTETQYF TGTGCCAGCAGGGGGACCGGGACACCGACGGAGACCCAGTACTTC TRBV6-5 NA NA TRBJ2-5
CASSPGGNGGTQYF TGTGCCAGCAGCCCGGGGGGTAACGGGGGGACCCAGTACTTC TRBV6-5 NA TRBD2 TRBJ2-5
CASSADSGHSYEQYF TGCGCCAGCAGCGCGGATTCGGGGCACTCCTACGAGCAGTACTTC TRBV5-1 few NA TRBJ2-7
CASSPISLGLAAEDTQYF TGTGCCAGCAGTCCTATATCCCTTGGGCTAGCGGCGGAAGATACGCAGTATTTT TRBV27 NA TRBD2 TRBJ2-3
CASSLVPRTGNSYEQYF TGTGCCAGCAGCTTAGTCCCGAGAACAGGGAACTCCTACGAGCAGTACTTC TRBV7-8 NA NA TRBJ2-7
CAFSRQGKPYEQYF TGTGCCTTCTCCCGACAGGGTAAGCCCTACGAGCAGTACTTC TRBV30 NA TRBD1 TRBJ2-7
CASSWGGSEKLFF TGTGCCAGCAGCTGGGGGGGTAGTGAAAAACTGTTTTTT TRBV7-2 NA NA TRBJ1-4
CASSSMNTEAFF TGTGCCAGCAGCTCGATGAACACTGAAGCTTTCTTT TRBV5-4 NA NA TRBJ1-1
CASSLAGQNYGYTF TGCGCCAGCAGCTTGGCGGGACAGAACTATGGCTACACCTTC TRBV5-1 NA TRBD1 TRBJ1-2
CASRSLRGDSRITGELFF TGTGCCAGCAGATCCCTCAGGGGGGACTCCAGAATCACCGGGGAGCTGTTTTTT TRBV11-2 NA NA TRBJ2-2
CASSLPGPSYEQYF TGTGCCAGCAGTTTACCAGGCCCCTCCTACGAGCAGTACTTC TRBV28 NA NA TRBJ2-7
CASSVTPGSEAFF TGTGCCAGCAGCGTAACCCCGGGGAGTGAAGCTTTCTTT TRBV9 NA NA TRBJ1-1
CASSDQRGGNTGELFF TGTGCCAGCAGCGACCAGCGGGGGGGCAACACCGGGGAGCTGTTTTTT TRBV9 NA TRBD2 TRBJ2-2
CASSRVRTDTQYF TGTGCCAGCAGCCGGGTTCGCACAGATACGCAGTATTTT TRBV11-2 NA NA TRBJ2-3
CASSPRDRPSGTGELFF TGCGCCAGCAGCCCCAGGGACAGACCTTCGGGCACCGGGGAGCTGTTTTTT TRBV4-1 NA TRBD1 TRBJ2-2
CASKEAGVLTDTQYF TGTGCCAGCAAGGAGGCGGGGGTCCTCACAGATACGCAGTATTTT TRBV6-5 NA TRBD2 TRBJ2-3
CASSLDLLTGGRDTQYF TGTGCCAGCAGCTTAGACCTGTTGACAGGGGGCAGAGATACGCAGTATTTT TRBV11-3 NA TRBD1 TRBJ2-3
CASSITTGSSTNEKLFF TGTGCCAGTAGTATAACGACGGGATCGTCAACTAATGAAAAACTGTTTTTT TRBV19 few NA TRBJ1-4
CASSYTGTGQGSNYGYTF TGTGCCAGCAGCTATACCGGGACAGGGCAGGGATCTAACTATGGCTACACCTTC TRBV7-2 NA TRBD1 TRBJ1-2
CASSLVGFGATDTQYF TGTGCCAGCAGCTTGGTGGGCTTCGGGGCCACAGATACGCAGTATTTT TRBV5-6 NA NA TRBJ2-3
CASSRGTSGIVETQYF TGTGCCAGCAGCCGGGGGACTAGCGGGATCGTAGAGACCCAGTACTTC TRBV9 NA TRBD2 TRBJ2-5
CASSYSGLAGSSDF TGTGCCAGCAGCTACTCGGGACTAGCGGGGTCCTCAGACTTC TRBV2 few TRBD2 TRBJ2-7
CSAKTATDTEAFF TGCAGCGCTAAGACAGCAACGGACACTGAAGCTTTCTTT TRBV29-1 NA NA TRBJ1-1
CASSFGDQLYNEQFF TGTGCCAGCAGTTTTGGGGACCAACTATACAATGAGCAGTTCTTC TRBV28 few NA TRBJ2-1
CASRDQRGAGELFF TGTGCCAGCCGGGACCAACGAGGGGCCGGGGAGCTGTTTTTT TRBV7-3 once NA TRBJ2-2
CATKGVYGYTF TGTGCTACCAAGGGAGTCTATGGCTACACCTTC TRBV28 NA NA TRBJ1-2
CASSLGGGSTDTQYF TGTGCCAGCAGCTTGGGCGGGGGAAGCACAGATACGCAGTATTTT TRBV5-4 NA TRBD2 TRBJ2-3
CASSPLGTNTGELFF TGTGCCAGCTCACCACTGGGGACAAACACCGGGGAGCTGTTTTTT TRBV18 once NA TRBJ2-2
CASSQRAGGYTF TGTGCCAGCAGTCAAAGAGCGGGGGGCTACACCTTC TRBV2 NA NA TRBJ1-2
CASSKNTGETQYF TGCGCCAGCAGCAAGAACACGGGAGAGACCCAGTACTTC TRBV5-1 once NA TRBJ2-5
CASSLEGRASGSYTF TGTGCCAGCAGCTTAGAAGGTCGGGCCTCTGGCAGCTACACCTTC TRBV7-8 NA NA TRBJ1-2
CASSLEQGRGTDTQYF TGTGCCAGCAGCCTCGAACAGGGTCGAGGCACAGATACGCAGTATTTT TRBV9 NA NA TRBJ2-3
CASSPGTGETQYF TGCGCCAGCAGCCCTGGGACGGGAGAGACCCAGTACTTC TRBV5-1 once NA TRBJ2-5
CASSQVVGTSNQPQHF TGCGCCAGCAGCCAAGTTGTAGGGACTAGCAATCAGCCCCAGCATTTT TRBV4-3 NA NA TRBJ1-5
CASSPTGGRDTQYF TGTGCCAGCAGCCCAACGGGGGGGCGGGATACGCAGTATTTT TRBV7-8 NA TRBD2 TRBJ2-3
CASSSQGVNSPLHF TGTGCCAGCAGCTCACAGGGGGTTAATTCACCCCTCCACTTT TRBV5-4 NA TRBD1 TRBJ1-6
CASRGQGPTEAFF TGTGCCAGCAGGGGTCAGGGCCCCACTGAAGCTTTCTTT TRBV2 NA NA TRBJ1-1
CASSKTGGKKYYGYTF TGTGCCAGTAGCAAGACAGGGGGCAAGAAATATTATGGCTACACCTTC TRBV19 NA TRBD1 TRBJ1-2
CASSPLRGTDTQYF TGTGCCAGCTCACCACTGAGGGGCACAGATACGCAGTATTTT TRBV18 NA NA TRBJ2-3
CSVDGTGEAGELFF TGCAGCGTCGATGGGACAGGGGAGGCCGGGGAGCTGTTTTTT TRBV29-1 NA TRBD1 TRBJ2-2
CASSLEGRGGDTQYF TGTGCCAGCAGCTTGGAAGGGAGGGGTGGAGATACGCAGTATTTT TRBV5-4 few TRBD2 TRBJ2-3
CATGGGQGNSPLHF TGTGCCACCGGGGGGGGACAGGGAAATTCACCCCTCCACTTT TRBV6-1 few TRBD1 TRBJ1-6
CASSQKKGGQEKLFF TGCGCCAGCAGCCAAAAGAAGGGGGGGCAGGAAAAACTGTTTTTT TRBV4-3 NA NA TRBJ1-4
CASSSFGTGAYEQYF TGTGCCAGCAGCTCATTCGGGACAGGGGCCTACGAGCAGTACTTC TRBV7-3 NA TRBD1 TRBJ2-7
CASSIGGLGGYTF TGTGCCAGTAGTATCGGGGGCTTGGGTGGCTACACCTTC TRBV19 NA NA TRBJ1-2
CASSFTGGFGNEQFF TGTGCCAGCAGCTTCACAGGGGGCTTTGGGAATGAGCAGTTCTTC TRBV5-6 NA TRBD1 TRBJ2-1
CASSLGGGQETQYF TGCGCCAGCAGCTTGGGAGGGGGCCAAGAGACCCAGTACTTC TRBV5-1 NA NA TRBJ2-5
CASSEDRDSPLHF TGTGCCAGCAGTGAAGACAGAGATTCACCCCTCCACTTT TRBV6-4 once NA TRBJ1-6
CASSYQGLQETQYF TGTGCCAGCAGTTACCAGGGGCTTCAAGAGACCCAGTACTTC TRBV6-5 NA NA TRBJ2-5
CAISGFSDQPQHF TGTGCCATCAGTGGTTTTTCAGATCAGCCCCAGCATTTT TRBV10-3 NA NA TRBJ1-5
CASSKNGLWGNTEAFF TGTGCCAGCAGCAAAAACGGCCTATGGGGGAACACTGAAGCTTTCTTT TRBV21-1 NA NA TRBJ1-1
CASSLGTGYHEQFF TGTGCCAGCAGCTTAGGGACAGGGTATCATGAGCAGTTCTTC TRBV11-3 NA TRBD1 TRBJ2-1
CATTIGAGVETQYF TGTGCCACTACGATAGGGGCAGGGGTAGAGACCCAGTACTTC TRBV11-1 NA NA TRBJ2-5
CASSQLSGRGDTEAFF TGCGCCAGCAGCCAATTATCAGGGAGGGGGGACACTGAAGCTTTCTTT TRBV4-3 NA NA TRBJ1-1
CASSWMSNQPQHF TGTGCCAGCAGTTGGATGAGCAATCAGCCCCAGCATTTT TRBV6-5 few NA TRBJ1-5
CASSQQGLGYTF TGTGCCAGCAGTCAACAGGGTTTAGGCTACACCTTC TRBV6-5 few NA TRBJ1-2
CASSKEEGQGQNGNTIYF TGTGCCAGCAGCAAAGAGGAGGGACAGGGGCAAAATGGAAACACCATATATTTT TRBV21-1 NA NA TRBJ1-3
CASSLTVNTEAFF TGTGCCAGCAGCTTGACTGTGAACACTGAAGCTTTCTTT TRBV7-3 NA NA TRBJ1-1